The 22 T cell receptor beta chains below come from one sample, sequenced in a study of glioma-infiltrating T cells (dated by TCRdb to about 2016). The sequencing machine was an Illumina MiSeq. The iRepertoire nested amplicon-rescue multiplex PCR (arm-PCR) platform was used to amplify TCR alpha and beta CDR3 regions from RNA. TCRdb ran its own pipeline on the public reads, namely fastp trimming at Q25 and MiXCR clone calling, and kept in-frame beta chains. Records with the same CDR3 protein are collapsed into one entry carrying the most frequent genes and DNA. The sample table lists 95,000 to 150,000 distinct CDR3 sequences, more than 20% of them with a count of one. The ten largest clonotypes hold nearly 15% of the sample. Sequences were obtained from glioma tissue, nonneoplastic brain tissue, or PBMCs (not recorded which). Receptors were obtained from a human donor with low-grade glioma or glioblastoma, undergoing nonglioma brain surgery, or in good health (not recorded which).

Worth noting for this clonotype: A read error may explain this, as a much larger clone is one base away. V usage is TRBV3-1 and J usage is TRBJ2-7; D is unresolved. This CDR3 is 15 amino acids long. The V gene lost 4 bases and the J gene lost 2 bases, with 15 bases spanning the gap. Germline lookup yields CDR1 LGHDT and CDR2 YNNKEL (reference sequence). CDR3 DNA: TGTGCCAGCAGCCGAGTTTCAGGTGGAACCTACGAGCAGTACTTC. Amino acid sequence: CASSRVSGGTYEQYF.

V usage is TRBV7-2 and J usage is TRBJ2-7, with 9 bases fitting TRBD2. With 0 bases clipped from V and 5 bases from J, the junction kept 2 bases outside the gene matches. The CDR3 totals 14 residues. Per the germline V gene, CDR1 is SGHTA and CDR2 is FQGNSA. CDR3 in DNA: TGTGCCAGCAGCTTAGCGATAGCGGGAGACGAGCAGTACTTC. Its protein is CASSLAIAGDEQYF. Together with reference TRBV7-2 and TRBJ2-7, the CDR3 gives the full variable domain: GAGVSQSPSNKVTEKGKDVELRCDPISGHTALYWYRQSLGQGLEFLIYFQGNSAPDKSGLPSDRFSAERTGGSVSTLTIQRTQQEDSAVYLCASSLAIAGDEQYFGPGTRLTVT.

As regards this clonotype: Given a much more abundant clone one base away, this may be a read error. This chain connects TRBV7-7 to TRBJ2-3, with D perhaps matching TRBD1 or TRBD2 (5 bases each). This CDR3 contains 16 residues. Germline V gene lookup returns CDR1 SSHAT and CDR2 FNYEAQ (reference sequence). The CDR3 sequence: CASSTTSSGAGDTQYF. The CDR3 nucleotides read TGTGCTAGCAGCACCACTTCCAGTGGGGCGGGAGATACGCAGTATTTT.

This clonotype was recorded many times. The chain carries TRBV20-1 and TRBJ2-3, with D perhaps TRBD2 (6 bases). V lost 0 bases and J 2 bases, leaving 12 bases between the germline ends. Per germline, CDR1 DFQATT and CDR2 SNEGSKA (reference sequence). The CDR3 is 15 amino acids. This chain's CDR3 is CSARDTGEATDTQYF. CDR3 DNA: TGCAGTGCTAGAGATACGGGGGAAGCCACAGATACGCAGTATTTT.

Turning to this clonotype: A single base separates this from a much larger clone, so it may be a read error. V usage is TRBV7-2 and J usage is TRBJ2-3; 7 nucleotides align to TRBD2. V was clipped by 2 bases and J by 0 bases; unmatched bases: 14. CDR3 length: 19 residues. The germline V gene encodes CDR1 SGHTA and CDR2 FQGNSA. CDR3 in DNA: TGTGCCAGCAGCTTAATAGGGACTATCGGGAGCTTTAGCACAGATACGCAGTATTTT. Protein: CASSLIGTIGSFSTDTQYF.

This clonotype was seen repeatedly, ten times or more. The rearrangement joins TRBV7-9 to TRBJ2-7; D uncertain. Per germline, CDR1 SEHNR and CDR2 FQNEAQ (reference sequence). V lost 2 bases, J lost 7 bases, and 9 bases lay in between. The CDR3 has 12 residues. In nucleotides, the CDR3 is TGTGCCAGCAGCTTAATATCGGGTGAGCAGTACTTC. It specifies CASSLISGEQYF.

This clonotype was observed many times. This chain's CDR3 is CSASPLTGTSAYEQYF. The CDR3 DNA reads TGCAGTGCTAGTCCCCTAACCGGGACTAGCGCCTACGAGCAGTACTTC. The chain combines TRBV20-1 with TRBJ2-7; 10 bases are shared with TRBD2. This CDR3 has 16 residues. V trimming: 3 bases; J trimming: 2 bases; junction bases outside the gene matches: 10. Germline CDR1 DFQATT, CDR2 SNEGSKA (reference sequence).

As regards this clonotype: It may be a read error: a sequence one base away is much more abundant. CDR3 DNA sequence: TGCAGTGCTAGAGCACGAAGGGACGAGAGCAATCAGCCCCAGCATTTT. Translated: CSARARRDESNQPQHF. The chain combines TRBV20-1 with TRBJ1-5; D may be TRBD1 (5 bases). Germline lookup yields CDR1 DFQATT and CDR2 SNEGSKA (reference sequence). V was shortened by 1 base and J by 1 base, with 14 bases between the two germline ends. CDR3 size: 16 residues.

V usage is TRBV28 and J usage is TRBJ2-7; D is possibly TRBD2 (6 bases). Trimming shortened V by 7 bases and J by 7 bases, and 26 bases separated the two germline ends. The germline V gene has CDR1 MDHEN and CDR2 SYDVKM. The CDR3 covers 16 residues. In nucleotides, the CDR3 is TGTGCCAGCACACAATGGGGCGGGACCCTATTTGTGGAGCAGTACTTC. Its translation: CASTQWGGTLFVEQYF.

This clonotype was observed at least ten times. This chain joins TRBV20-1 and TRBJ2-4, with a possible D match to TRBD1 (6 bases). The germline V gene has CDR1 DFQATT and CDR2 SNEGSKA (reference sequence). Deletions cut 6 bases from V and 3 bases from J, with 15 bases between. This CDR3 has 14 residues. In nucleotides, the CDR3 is TGCAGTGCCAAAAGCAGGGGATTCAAAAACATTCAGTACTTC. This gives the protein CSAKSRGFKNIQYF.

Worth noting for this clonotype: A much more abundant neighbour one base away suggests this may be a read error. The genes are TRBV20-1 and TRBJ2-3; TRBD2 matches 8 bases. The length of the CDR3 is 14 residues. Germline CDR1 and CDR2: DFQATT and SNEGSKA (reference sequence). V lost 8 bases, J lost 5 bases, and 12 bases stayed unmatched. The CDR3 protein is CSTPGRGRQDTQYF. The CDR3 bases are TGCAGTACTCCAGGGCGCGGGAGGCAAGATACGCAGTATTTT.

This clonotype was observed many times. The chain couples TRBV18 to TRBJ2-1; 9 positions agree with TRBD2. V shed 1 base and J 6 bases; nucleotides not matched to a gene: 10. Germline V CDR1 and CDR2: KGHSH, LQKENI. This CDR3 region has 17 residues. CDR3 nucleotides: TGTGCCAGCTCACCACGGGTTTTCGCGGGAGGGTCCAATGAGCAGTTCTTC. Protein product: CASSPRVFAGGSNEQFF.

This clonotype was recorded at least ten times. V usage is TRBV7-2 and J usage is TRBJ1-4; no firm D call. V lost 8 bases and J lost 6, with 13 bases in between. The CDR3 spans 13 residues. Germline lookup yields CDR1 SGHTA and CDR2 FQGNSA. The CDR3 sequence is CASGSLSDEKLFF. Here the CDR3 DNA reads TGTGCCAGCGGTTCTTTGTCTGATGAAAAACTGTTTTTT.

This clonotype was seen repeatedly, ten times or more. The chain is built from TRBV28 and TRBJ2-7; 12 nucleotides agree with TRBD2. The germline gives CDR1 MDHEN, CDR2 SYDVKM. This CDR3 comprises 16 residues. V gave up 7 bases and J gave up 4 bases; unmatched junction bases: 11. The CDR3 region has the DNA TGTGCCAGCATCGCTCCGGGACTAGCGGGTCAATACGAGCAGTACTTC. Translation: CASIAPGLAGQYEQYF.

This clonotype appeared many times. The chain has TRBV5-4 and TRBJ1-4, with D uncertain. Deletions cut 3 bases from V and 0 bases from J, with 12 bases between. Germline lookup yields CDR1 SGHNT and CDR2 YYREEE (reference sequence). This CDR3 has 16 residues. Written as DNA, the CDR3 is TGTGCCAGCAGCTCCACTGGGGATGCAACTAATGAAAAACTGTTTTTT. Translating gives CASSSTGDATNEKLFF. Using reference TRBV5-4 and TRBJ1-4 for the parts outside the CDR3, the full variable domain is ETGVTQSPTHLIKTRGQQVTLRCSSQSGHNTVSWYQQALGQGPQFIFQYYREEENGRGNFPPRFSGLQFPNYSSELNVNALELDDSALYLCASSSTGDATNEKLFFGSGTQLSVL.

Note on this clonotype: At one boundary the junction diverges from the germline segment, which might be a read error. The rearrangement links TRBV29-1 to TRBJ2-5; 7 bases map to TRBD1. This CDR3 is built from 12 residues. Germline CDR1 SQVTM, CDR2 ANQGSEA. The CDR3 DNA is TGCAGCGTTGCGGGACAGAGAGAGACCAAGTACTTC. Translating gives CSVAGQRETKYF.

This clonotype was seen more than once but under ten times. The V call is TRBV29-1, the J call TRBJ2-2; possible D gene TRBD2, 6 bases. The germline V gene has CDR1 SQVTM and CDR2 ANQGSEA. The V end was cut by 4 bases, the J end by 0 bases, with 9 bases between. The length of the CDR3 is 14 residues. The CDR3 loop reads CSVGGETNTGELFF. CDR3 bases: TGCAGCGTTGGGGGGGAAACGAACACCGGGGAGCTGTTTTTT.

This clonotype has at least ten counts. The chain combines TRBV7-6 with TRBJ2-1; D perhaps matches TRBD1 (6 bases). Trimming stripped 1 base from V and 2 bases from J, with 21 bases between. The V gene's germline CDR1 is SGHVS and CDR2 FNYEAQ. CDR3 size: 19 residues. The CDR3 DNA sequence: TGTGCCAGCAGCTTAGGGGGGCGAGGCGGCGGTCCCCCCTACAATGAGCAGTTCTTC. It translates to CASSLGGRGGGPPYNEQFF.

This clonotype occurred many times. The CDR3: CASSYGQETQYF. In DNA, the CDR3 is TGTGCCAGCAGTTACGGCCAAGAGACCCAGTACTTC. The chain employs TRBV6-2 or TRBV6-3 and TRBJ2-5; D remains ambiguous. Deletions cut 2 bases from V and 1 base from J, with 2 bases between. Germline values: CDR1 MNHEY, CDR2 SVGEGT. The CDR3 is made up of 12 amino acids.

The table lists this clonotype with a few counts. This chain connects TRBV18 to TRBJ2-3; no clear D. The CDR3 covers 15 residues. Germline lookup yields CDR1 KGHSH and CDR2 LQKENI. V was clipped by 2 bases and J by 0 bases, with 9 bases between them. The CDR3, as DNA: TGTGCCAGCTCACCAAGGGCGGACAGCACAGATACGCAGTATTTT. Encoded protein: CASSPRADSTDTQYF.

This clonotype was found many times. CDR3 sequence (DNA): TGTGCCAGCAGTTACTCGAGCAGTTCCTACGAGCAGTACTTC. Amino acid sequence: CASSYSSSSYEQYF. This chain joins TRBV6-6 and TRBJ2-7; D is ambiguous. There are 14 residues in the CDR3. V dropped 0 bases and J dropped 1 base, with 7 bases sitting between them. Germline CDR1 MNHNY, CDR2 SVGAGI (reference sequence).

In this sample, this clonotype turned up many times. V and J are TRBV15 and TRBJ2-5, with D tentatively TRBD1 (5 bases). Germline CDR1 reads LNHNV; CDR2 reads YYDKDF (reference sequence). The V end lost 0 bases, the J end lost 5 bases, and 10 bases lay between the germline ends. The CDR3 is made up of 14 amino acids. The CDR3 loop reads CATSRDGRAETQYF. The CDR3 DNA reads TGTGCCACCAGCAGAGACGGCAGGGCCGAGACCCAGTACTTC.